The entry that follows covers one TCR beta chain sequence. The sample comes from a study of blood T cell repertoires in COVID-19. About the research overall: Samples representing acute and convalescent COVID-19 were sourced from the United States, Italy and Spain. Nucleic acid was either cDNA or gDNA, and it came from T cells, B-cell-depleted T cells, or PBMCs.

Germline V gene sequence: CDR1 LNHDA, CDR2 SQIVND (reference sequence). Trimming removed 4 bases at V and 5 bases at J, with 9 bases between. The CDR3 runs to 13 residues. In the original processing: Nucleated cell counts were estimated from reference gene primer amplification. Libraries were prepared by immunoSEQ multiplex PCR; TCRdb keeps only in-frame clonotypes and omits some of them. The V and J calls and clone size are taken from that table; D and trimming were inferred from the DNA. The sample consists of some 240,000 clones, approximately 88% of them appearing once. The chain combines TRBV19 with TRBJ1-5, with D hard to call. The origin of this receptor is a man in his fifties or sixties who had recovered from COVID-19. The sequenced sample was peripheral blood. CDR3 amino acids: CASSKPGYQPQHF. In nucleotides, the CDR3 is TGTGCCAGTAGTAAGCCAGGATATCAGCCCCAGCATTTT.